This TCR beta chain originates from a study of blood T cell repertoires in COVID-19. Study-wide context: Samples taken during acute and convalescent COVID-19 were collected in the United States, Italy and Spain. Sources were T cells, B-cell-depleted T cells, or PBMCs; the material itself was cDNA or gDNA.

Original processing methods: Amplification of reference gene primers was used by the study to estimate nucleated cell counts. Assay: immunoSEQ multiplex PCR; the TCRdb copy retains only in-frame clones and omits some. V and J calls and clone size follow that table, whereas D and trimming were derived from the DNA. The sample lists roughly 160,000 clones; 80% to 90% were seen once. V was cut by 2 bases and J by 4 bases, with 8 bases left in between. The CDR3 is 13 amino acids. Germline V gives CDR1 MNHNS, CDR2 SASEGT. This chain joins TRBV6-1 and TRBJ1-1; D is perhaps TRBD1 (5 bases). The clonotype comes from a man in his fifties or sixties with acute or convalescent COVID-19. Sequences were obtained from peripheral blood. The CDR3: CASSEQGSTEAFF. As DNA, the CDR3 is TGTGCCAGCAGTGAACAGGGTTCCACTGAAGCTTTCTTT.